The 5 T cell receptor beta chains presented below share a single source sample, sequenced in a study of T-cell reconstitution after alpha-beta-depleted transplantation in children listed by TCRdb under 2016. Libraries were constructed by PCR. Sequencing took place on an Illumina HiSeq 2500. To normalize quantification of the TCRbeta repertoire, the TCR libraries were built with molecular barcoding that relied on unique molecular identifiers. TCRdb reanalyzed the raw reads on its own, using fastp at Q25 for trimming and MiXCR for clone calling, and kept in-frame beta chains. Identical CDR3 proteins give one entry, which carries the most common genes and DNA. In this sample the table shows approximately 270,000 distinct CDR3 sequences, more than 8% of which occur a single time. The biggest ten clones account for over 9% of the sample. The material sequenced was PBMCs from the stem cell graft donor, taken from the stem cell graft. These receptors were taken from a human donor who donated a stem cell graft to a child with SCID.

At least ten counts were recorded for this clonotype. This chain links TRBV29-1 with TRBJ1-2, with 7 bases that match TRBD1. V was clipped by 4 bases and J by 2 bases; unmatched bases: 7. This CDR3 has 14 residues. Germline loops: CDR1 SQVTM, CDR2 ANQGSEA. The CDR3 nucleotides read TGCAGCGTTGGAGACCCGACAGGGAACTATGGCTACACCTTC. Translating it yields CSVGDPTGNYGYTF.

This clonotype showed up many times. V and J are TRBV6-1 and TRBJ2-2, with D possibly called TRBD1 or TRBD2 (6 bases each). CDR1 MNHNS and CDR2 SASEGT come from the germline V gene. This CDR3 has 14 residues. V shed 10 bases and J shed 4 bases, with 16 bases lying between them. The CDR3 is CATSWRDITGELFF. For the CDR3, the DNA is TGTGCCACCTCCTGGAGGGACATCACCGGGGAGCTGTTTTTT.

The chain carries TRBV24-1 and TRBJ2-5; 8 bases map to TRBD1. The CDR3 is 15 residues long. The V gene's germline CDR1 is KGHDR and CDR2 SFDVKD. V trimming: 2 bases; J trimming: 5 bases; junction bases outside the gene matches: 6. CDR3 region: CATSDSGQAVETQYF. The CDR3 nucleotides are TGTGCCACCAGTGATTCGGGACAGGCGGTGGAGACCCAGTACTTC.

This clonotype appeared many times. The chain recombines TRBV4-2 with TRBJ2-1; the D is unclear. CDR1 LGHNA and CDR2 YNFKEQ come from the germline V gene. The CDR3 is 12 residues long. The ends were cut back, 1 base at V and 7 bases at J, with 5 bases in the middle. CDR3 protein: CASSQGRNEQFF. The CDR3 nucleotides read TGTGCCAGCAGCCAAGGCAGGAATGAGCAGTTCTTC.

The sample holds a few counts of this clonotype. The chain employs TRBV7-9 and TRBJ2-1; the D gene is possibly TRBD2 (5 bases). Germline V lookup: CDR1 SEHNR, CDR2 FQNEAQ (reference sequence). V was pared by 4 bases and J by 10 bases, with 11 bases between. This CDR3 comprises 12 residues. CDR3 nucleotides: TGTGCCAGCAGCTCTACGGACTGGGAGCAGTTCTTC. It specifies CASSSTDWEQFF. Filled out from reference TRBV7-9 and TRBJ2-1, the complete variable domain reads DTGVSQNPRHKITKRGQNVTFRCDPISEHNRLYWYRQTLGQGPEFLTYFQNEAQLEKSRLLSDRFSAERPKGSFSTLEIQRTEQGDSAMYLCASSSTDWEQFFGPGTRLTVL.